One and the same sample provided the 5 T cell receptor beta chains below, sequenced in a study of regulatory T cells in long-lasting Graves disease. Library construction for TCR beta used iRepertoire HTBI primers and Arm-PCR of CDR3 regions. TCRdb recomputed calls from the multiplex PCR reads with MiXCR, one row per CDR3 protein. Of 350,000 to 500,000 distinct CDR3 sequences listed, 13% to 15% were seen once; the top ten hold around a sixth. Time point: newly diagnosed GD, antithyroid drugs for less than 3 months. Extracted PBMC RNA gave rise to the TCR library. These data also featured in a second study, about T cells in Graves' hyperthyroidism and ophthalmopathy.

The specimen was peripheral blood mononuclear cells (PBMCs), collected at new diagnosis, from a patient treated with antithyroid drugs. The origin of the receptors is a woman in her 50s with Graves disease.

Ten or more counts support this clonotype. This sequence joins TRBV7-9 and TRBJ2-7, with D perhaps TRBD2 (6 bases). CDR3 length equals 14 residues. Deletions cut 1 base from V and 4 bases from J, with 11 bases between. Germline CDR1 reads SEHNR; CDR2 reads FQNEAQ (reference sequence). CDR3 region: CASSLGQGGYEQYF. The CDR3 DNA is TGTGCCAGCAGCTTAGGCCAGGGAGGATACGAGCAGTACTTC.

This clonotype was recorded many times. This chain connects TRBV2 to TRBJ2-1; possibly TRBD1 for D (6 bases). Trimming cost V 4 bases and J 9 bases, with 19 bases left between them. Germline V gene lookup returns CDR1 SNHLY and CDR2 FYNNEI. This CDR3 region has 15 residues. As DNA, the CDR3 is TGTGCCAGCAGTGGCGAACAGCGACAACAGGGTGAGCAGTTCTTC. This sequence encodes CASSGEQRQQGEQFF.

This chain connects TRBV3-1 to TRBJ2-7, with 8 bases identical to TRBD1. The CDR3 is made up of 15 amino acids. Per the germline V gene, CDR1 is LGHDT and CDR2 is YNNKEL (reference sequence). The junction had 5 bases not matched to a gene; V was cut back by 0 bases and J by 4 bases. For the CDR3, the DNA is TGTGCCAGCAGCCAAGATTACGGACAGGGATACGAGCAGTACTTC. Translation: CASSQDYGQGYEQYF.

Of note for this clonotype: A much larger clonotype is one base distant, so this may be a read error. The chain combines TRBV20-1 with TRBJ2-3; TRBD2 is a possible D gene (5 bases). The CDR3 has 12 residues. The germline V gene has CDR1 DFQATT and CDR2 SNEGSKA (reference sequence). The CDR3 nucleotides read TGCGGTGCTGAGGGTGGCACAGATACGCAGTATTTT. Translation gives CGAEGGTDTQYF.

This clonotype was detected ten times or more. The V and J genes are TRBV3-1 and TRBJ1-1; D remains unclear. Trimming shortened V by 4 bases and J by 5 bases, and 11 bases separated the two germline ends. CDR3 size: 13 residues. CDR1 and CDR2 from the germline V gene are LGHDT and YNNKEL (reference sequence). The CDR3 DNA reads as TGTGCCAGCAGCCCCTCGGTATGGACTGAAGCTTTCTTT. Amino acids: CASSPSVWTEAFF. The full variable domain, in which reference TRBV3-1 and TRBJ1-1 provide the parts outside the CDR3, is DTAVSQTPKYLVTQMGNDKSIKCEQNLGHDTMYWYKQDSKKFLKIMFSYNNKELIINETVPNRFSPKSPDKAHLNLHINSLELGDSAVYFCASSPSVWTEAFFGQGTRLTVV.